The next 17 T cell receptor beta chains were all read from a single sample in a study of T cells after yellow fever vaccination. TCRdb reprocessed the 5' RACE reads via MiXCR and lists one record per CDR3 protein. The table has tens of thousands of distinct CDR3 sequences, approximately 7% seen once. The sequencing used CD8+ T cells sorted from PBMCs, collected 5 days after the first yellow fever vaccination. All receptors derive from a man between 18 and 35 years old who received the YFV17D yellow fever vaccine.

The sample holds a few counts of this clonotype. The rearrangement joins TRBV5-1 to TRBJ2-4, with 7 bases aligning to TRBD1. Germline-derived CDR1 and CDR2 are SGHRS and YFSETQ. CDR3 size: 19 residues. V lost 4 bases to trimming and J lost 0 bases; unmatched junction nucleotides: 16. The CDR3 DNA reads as TGCGCCAGCAGCACGACCGGGACAGACTTCTCGTTAGCCAAAAACATTCAGTACTTC. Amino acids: CASSTTGTDFSLAKNIQYF.

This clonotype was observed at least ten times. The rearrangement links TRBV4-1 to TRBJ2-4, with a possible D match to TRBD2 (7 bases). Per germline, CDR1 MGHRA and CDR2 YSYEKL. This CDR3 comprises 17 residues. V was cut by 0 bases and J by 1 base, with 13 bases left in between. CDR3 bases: TGCGCCAGCAGCCAAGAATCCGGGGGGCAGGCCAAAAACATTCAGTACTTC. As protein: CASSQESGGQAKNIQYF.

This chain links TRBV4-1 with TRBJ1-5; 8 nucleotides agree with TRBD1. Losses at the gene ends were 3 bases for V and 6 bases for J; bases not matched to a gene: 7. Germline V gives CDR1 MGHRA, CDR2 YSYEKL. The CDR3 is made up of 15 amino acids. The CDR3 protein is CASSQGDRGIQPQHF. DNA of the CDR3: TGCGCCAGCAGCCAGGGAGACAGGGGAATTCAGCCCCAGCATTTT.

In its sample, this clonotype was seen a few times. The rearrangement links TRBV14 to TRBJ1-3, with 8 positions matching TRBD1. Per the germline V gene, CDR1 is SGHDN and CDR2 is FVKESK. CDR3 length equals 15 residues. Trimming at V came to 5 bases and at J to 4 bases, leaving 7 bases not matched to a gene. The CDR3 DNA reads TGTGCCAGCAGCAAGACAGGGGCGCCCGGAAACACCATATATTTT. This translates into CASSKTGAPGNTIYF.

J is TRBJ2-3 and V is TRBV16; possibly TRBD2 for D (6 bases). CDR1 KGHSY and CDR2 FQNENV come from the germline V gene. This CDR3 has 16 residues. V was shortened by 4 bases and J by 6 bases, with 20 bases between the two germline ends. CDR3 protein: CASSRGVSPPADTQYF. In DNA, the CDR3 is TGTGCCAGCAGCCGGGGGGTCTCTCCTCCCGCGGATACGCAGTATTTT.

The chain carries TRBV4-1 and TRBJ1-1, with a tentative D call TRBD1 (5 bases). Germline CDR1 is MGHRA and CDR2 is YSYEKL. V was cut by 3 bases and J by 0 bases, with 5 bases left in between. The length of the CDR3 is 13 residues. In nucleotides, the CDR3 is TGCGCCAGCAGCCAGACAGTGAACACTGAAGCTTTCTTT. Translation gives CASSQTVNTEAFF.

The CDR3 protein is CASIVTGIPPYEQYV. CDR3 coding DNA: TGCGCCAGCATCGTGACAGGGATCCCCCCCTACGAGCAGTACGTC. The V and J genes are TRBV5-1 and TRBJ2-7; 7 bases are shared with TRBD1. CDR1 SGHRS and CDR2 YFSETQ come from the germline V gene. J gave up 2 bases and V 6 bases, and 11 bases lay outside the gene matches. The CDR3 runs to 15 residues.

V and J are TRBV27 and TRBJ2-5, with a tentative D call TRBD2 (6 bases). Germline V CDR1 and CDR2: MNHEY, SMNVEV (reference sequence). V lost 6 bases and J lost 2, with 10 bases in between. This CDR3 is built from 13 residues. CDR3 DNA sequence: TGTGCCAGCAGCTGGAGGGAGCAAGAGACCCAGTACTTC. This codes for CASSWREQETQYF.

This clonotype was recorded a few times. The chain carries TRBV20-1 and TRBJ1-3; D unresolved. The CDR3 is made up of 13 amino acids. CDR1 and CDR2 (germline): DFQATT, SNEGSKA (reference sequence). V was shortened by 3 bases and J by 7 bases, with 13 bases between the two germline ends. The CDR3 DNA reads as TGCAGTGCTAGTGGGCATCTCGTCAACACCATATATTTT. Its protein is CSASGHLVNTIYF.

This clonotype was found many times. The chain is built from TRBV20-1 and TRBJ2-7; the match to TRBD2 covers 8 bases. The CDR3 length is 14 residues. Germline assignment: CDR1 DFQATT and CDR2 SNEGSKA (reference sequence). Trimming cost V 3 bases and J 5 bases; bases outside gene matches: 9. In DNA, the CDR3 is TGCAGTGCTAGGTCCGGGGGGGAGGATCACGAGCAGTACTTC. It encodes CSARSGGEDHEQYF.

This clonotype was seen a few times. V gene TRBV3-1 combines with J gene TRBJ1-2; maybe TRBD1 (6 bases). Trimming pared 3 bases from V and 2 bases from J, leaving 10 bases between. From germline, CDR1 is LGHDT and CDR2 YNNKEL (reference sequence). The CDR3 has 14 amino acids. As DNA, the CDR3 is TGTGCCAGCAGCCACTGGACAGTCAACTATGGCTACACCTTC. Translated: CASSHWTVNYGYTF.

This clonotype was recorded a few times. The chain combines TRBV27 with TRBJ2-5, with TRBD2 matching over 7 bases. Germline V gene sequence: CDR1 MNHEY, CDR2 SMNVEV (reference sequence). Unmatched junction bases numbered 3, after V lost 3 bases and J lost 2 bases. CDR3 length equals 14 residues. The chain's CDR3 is CASSFFSGQETQYF. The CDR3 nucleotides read TGTGCCAGCAGTTTTTTTAGCGGGCAAGAGACCCAGTACTTC.

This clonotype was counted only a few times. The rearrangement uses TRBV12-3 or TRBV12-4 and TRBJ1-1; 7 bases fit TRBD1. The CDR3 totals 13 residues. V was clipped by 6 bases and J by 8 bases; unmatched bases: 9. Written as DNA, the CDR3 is TGTGCCAGCAGGCCTACAGGGGTATGGGAAGCTTTCTTT. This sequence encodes CASRPTGVWEAFF.

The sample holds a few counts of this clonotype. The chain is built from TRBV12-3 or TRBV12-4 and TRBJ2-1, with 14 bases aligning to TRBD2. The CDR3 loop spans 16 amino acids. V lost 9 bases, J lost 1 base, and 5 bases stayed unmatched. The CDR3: CASWGTSGGSYNEQFF. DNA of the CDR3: TGTGCCAGTTGGGGGACTAGCGGGGGTTCCTACAATGAGCAGTTCTTC.

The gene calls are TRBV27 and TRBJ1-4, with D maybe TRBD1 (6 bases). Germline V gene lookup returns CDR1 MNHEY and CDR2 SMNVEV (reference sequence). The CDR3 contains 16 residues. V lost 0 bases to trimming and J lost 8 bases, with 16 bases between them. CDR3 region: CASSLSIQGLREKLFF. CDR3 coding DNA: TGTGCCAGCAGTTTATCGATCCAGGGGCTAAGGGAAAAACTGTTTTTT.

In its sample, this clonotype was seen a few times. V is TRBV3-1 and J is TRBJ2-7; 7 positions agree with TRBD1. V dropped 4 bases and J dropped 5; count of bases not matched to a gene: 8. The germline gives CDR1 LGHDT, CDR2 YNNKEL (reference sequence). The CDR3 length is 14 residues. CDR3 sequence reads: CASSLRTGWDEQYF. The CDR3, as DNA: TGTGCCAGCAGCCTTAGGACAGGTTGGGACGAGCAGTACTTC.

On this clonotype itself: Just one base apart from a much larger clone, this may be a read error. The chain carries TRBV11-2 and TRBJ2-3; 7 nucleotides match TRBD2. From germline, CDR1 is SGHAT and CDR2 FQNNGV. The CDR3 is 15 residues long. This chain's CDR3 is CSSSFGGTVTDTQYF. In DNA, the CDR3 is TGTTCCAGCAGCTTCGGGGGGACCGTAACAGATACGCAGTATTTT.